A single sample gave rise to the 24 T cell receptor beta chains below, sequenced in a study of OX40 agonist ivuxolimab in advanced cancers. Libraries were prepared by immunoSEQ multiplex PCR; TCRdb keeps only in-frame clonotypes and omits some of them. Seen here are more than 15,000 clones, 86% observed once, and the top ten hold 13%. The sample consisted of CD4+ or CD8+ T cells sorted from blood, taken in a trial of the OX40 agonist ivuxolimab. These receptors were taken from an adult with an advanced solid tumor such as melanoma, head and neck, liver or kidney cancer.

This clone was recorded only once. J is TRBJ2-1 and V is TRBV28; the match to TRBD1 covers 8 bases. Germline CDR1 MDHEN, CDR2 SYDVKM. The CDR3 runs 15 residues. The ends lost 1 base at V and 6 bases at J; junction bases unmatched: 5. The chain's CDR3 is CASSLSETGVNEQFF. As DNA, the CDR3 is TGTGCCAGCAGTTTATCGGAGACAGGGGTCAATGAGCAGTTCTTC.

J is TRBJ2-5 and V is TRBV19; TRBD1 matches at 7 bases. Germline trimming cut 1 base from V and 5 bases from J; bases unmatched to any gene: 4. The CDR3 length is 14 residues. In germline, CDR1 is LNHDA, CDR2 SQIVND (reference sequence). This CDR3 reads CASSIAGTVETQYF. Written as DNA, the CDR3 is TGTGCCAGTAGTATAGCCGGGACAGTTGAGACCCAGTACTTC.

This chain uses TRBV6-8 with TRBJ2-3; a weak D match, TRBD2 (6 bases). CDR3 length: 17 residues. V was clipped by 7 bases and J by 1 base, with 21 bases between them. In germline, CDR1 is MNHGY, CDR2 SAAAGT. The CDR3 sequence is CASTLQGRGWGTDTQYF. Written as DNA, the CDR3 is TGTGCCAGCACCCTCCAGGGTCGGGGGTGGGGCACAGATACGCAGTATTTT.

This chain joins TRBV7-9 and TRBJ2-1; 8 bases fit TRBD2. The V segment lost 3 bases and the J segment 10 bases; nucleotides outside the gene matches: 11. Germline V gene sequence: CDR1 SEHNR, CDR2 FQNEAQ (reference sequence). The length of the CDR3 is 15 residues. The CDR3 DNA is TGTGCCAGCAGCTTTTCCGGGGGGGCAGGGAAGGAGCAGTTCTTC. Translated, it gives CASSFSGGAGKEQFF.

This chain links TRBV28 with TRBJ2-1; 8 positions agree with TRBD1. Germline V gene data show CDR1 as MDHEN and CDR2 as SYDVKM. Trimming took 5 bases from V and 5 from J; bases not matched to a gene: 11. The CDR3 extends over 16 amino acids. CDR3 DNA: TGTGCCAGCAGTCTCAGGGGGCGGCGGGACAACAATGAGCAGTTCTTC. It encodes CASSLRGRRDNNEQFF.

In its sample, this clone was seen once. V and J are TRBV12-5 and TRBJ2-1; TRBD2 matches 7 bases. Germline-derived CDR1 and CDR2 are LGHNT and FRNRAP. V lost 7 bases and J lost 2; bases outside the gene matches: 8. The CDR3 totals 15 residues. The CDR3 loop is CASALRDYPYNEQFF. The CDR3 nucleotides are TGTGCTAGTGCCTTGCGGGACTATCCCTACAATGAGCAGTTCTTC. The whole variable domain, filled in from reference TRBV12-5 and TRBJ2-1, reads DARVTQTPRHKVTEMGQEVTMRCQPILGHNTVFWYRQTMMQGLELLAYFRNRAPLDDSGMPKDRFSAEMPDATLATLKIQPSEPRDSAVYFCASALRDYPYNEQFFGPGTRLTVL.

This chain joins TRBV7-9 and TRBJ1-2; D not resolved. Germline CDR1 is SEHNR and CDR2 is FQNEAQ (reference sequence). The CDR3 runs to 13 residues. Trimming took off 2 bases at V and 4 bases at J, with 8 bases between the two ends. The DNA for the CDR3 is TGTGCCAGCAGCTTACAGACCCTCTATGGCTACACCTTC. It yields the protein CASSLQTLYGYTF. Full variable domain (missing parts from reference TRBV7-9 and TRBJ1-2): DTGVSQNPRHKITKRGQNVTFRCDPISEHNRLYWYRQTLGQGPEFLTYFQNEAQLEKSRLLSDRFSAERPKGSFSTLEIQRTEQGDSAMYLCASSLQTLYGYTFGSGTRLTVV.

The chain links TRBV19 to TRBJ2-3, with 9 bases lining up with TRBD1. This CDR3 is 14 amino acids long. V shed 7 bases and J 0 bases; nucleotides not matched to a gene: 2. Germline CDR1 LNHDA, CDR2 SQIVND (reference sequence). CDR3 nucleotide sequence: TGTGCCAGTACCGGACAGGGGAGCACAGATACGCAGTATTTT. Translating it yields CASTGQGSTDTQYF.

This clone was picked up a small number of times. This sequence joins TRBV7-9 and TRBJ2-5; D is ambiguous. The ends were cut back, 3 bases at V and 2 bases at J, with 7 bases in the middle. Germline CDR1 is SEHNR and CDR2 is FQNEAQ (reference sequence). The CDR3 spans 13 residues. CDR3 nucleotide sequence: TGTGCCAGCAGCTTGCTTCTTCAAGAGACCCAGTACTTC. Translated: CASSLLLQETQYF. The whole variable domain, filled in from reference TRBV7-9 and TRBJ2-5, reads DTGVSQNPRHKITKRGQNVTFRCDPISEHNRLYWYRQTLGQGPEFLTYFQNEAQLEKSRLLSDRFSAERPKGSFSTLEIQRTEQGDSAMYLCASSLLLQETQYFGPGTRLLVL.

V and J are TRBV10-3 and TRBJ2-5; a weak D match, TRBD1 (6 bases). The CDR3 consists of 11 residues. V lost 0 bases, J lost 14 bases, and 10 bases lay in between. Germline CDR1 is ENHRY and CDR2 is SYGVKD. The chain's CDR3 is CAISESGDTYF. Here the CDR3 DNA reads TGTGCCATCAGTGAGTCGGGGGACACCTACTTC.

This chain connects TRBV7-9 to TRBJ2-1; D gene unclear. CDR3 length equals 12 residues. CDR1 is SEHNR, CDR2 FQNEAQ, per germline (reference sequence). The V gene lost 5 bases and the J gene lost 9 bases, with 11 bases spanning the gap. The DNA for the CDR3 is TGTGCCAGCAGCCGTGGTTCTAGTGAGCAGTTCTTC. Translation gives CASSRGSSEQFF.

The CDR3 nucleotides are TGTGCCAGCAGCTATGGTTTACGAGGACAAAGTCGGGCCAACGTCCTGACTTTC. This sequence encodes CASSYGLRGQSRANVLTF. V and J are TRBV7-8 and TRBJ2-6; TRBD1 is a possible D gene (5 bases). This CDR3 is built from 18 residues. V gave up 4 bases and J gave up 5 bases, with 21 bases separating them. Germline V gene sequence: CDR1 SGHVS, CDR2 FQNEAQ.

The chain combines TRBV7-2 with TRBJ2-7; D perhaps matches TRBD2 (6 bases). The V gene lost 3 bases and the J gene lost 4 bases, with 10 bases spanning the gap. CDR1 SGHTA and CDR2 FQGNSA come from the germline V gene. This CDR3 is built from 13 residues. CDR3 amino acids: CASSLGLLYEQYF. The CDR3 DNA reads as TGTGCCAGCAGCTTGGGACTCCTTTACGAGCAGTACTTC.

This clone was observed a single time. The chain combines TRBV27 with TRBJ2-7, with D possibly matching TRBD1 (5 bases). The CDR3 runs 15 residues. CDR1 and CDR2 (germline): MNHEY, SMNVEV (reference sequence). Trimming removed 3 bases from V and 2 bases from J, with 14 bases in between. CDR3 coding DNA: TGTGCCAGCAGTTTTTTGACAGTACCTACCTACGAGCAGTACTTC. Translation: CASSFLTVPTYEQYF.

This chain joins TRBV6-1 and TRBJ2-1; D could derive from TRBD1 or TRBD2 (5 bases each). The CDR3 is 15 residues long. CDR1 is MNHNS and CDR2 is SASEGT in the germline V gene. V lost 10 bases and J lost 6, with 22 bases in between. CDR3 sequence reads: CAILVGVAGVNEQFF. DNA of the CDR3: TGTGCCATTTTGGTGGGGGTTGCGGGCGTCAATGAGCAGTTCTTC.

The CDR3 sequence: CASSVRTGVEGYTF. The CDR3 nucleotides are TGTGCCAGCAGTGTTCGGACAGGGGTAGAAGGCTACACCTTC. The chain is built from TRBV6-1 and TRBJ1-2; 9 positions match TRBD1. V shed 4 bases and J 8 bases; nucleotides not matched to a gene: 8. The CDR3 covers 14 residues. Germline-derived CDR1 and CDR2 are MNHNS and SASEGT.

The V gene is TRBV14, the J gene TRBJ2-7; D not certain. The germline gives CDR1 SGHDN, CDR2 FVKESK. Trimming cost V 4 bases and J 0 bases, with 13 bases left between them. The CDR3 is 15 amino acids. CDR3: CASSPYPPSSYEQYF. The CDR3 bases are TGTGCCAGCAGCCCGTATCCTCCTAGCTCCTACGAGCAGTACTTC.

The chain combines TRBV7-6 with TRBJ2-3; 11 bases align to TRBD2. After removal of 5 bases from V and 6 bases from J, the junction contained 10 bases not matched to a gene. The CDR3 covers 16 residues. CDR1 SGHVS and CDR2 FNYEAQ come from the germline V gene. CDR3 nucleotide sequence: TGTGCCAGCAGCCCATTAGCGGGAGGGCCCGGGGATACGCAGTATTTT. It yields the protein CASSPLAGGPGDTQYF. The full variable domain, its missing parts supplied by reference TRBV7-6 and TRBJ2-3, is GAGVSQSPRYKVTKRGQDVALRCDPISGHVSLYWYRQALGQGPEFLTYFNYEAQQDKSGLPNDRFSAERPEGSISTLTIQRTEQRDSAMYRCASSPLAGGPGDTQYFGPGTRLTVL.

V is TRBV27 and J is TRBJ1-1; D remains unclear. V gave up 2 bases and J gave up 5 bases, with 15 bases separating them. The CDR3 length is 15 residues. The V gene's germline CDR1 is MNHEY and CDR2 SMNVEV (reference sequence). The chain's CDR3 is CASSLLGSSRTEAFF. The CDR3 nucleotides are TGTGCCAGCAGTTTACTGGGCAGCTCCCGGACTGAAGCTTTCTTT.

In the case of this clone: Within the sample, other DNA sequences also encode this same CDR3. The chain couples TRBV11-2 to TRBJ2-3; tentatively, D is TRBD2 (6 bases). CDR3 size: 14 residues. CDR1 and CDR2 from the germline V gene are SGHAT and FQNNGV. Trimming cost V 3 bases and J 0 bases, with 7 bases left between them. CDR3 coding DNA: TGTGCCAGCAGCTTGGGGACTAGCACAGATACGCAGTATTTT. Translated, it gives CASSLGTSTDTQYF.

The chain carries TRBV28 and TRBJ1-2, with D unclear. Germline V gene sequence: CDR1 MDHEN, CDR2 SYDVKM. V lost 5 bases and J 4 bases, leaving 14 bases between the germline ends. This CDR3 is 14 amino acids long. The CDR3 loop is CASSPRVESYGYTF. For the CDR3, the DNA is TGTGCCAGCAGTCCGAGGGTGGAGTCCTATGGCTACACCTTC.

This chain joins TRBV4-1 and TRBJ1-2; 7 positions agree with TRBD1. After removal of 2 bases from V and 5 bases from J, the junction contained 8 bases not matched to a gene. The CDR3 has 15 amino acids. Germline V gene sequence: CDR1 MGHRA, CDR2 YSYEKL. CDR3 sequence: CASSQRTGPVYGYTF. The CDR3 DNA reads TGCGCCAGCAGCCAACGGACAGGACCTGTTTATGGCTACACCTTC.

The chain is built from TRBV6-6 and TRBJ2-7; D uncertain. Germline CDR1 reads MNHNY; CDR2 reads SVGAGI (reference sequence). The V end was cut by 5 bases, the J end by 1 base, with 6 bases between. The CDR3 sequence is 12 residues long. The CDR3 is CASSPRSYEQYF. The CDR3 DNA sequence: TGTGCCAGCAGTCCCCGTTCCTACGAGCAGTACTTC.

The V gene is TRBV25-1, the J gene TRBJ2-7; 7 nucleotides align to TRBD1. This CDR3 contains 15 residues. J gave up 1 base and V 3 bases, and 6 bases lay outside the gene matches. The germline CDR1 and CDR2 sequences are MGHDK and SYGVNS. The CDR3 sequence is CASSDFPGGSYEQYF. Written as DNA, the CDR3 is TGTGCCAGCAGTGATTTCCCAGGGGGATCCTACGAGCAGTACTTC.